The T cell receptor beta chain described here comes from a study of blood T cell repertoires in COVID-19. Overall study context: Italy, Spain and the United States were the sources of the convalescent and acute COVID-19 samples. Sources were T cells, B-cell-depleted T cells, or PBMCs; the material itself was cDNA or gDNA.

Germline V CDR1 and CDR2: MDHEN, SYDVKM. Trimming cost V 6 bases and J 5 bases, with 16 bases left between them. The CDR3 runs to 14 residues. This clone was detected only a few times. Authors' processing steps: Scientists estimated how many nucleated cells there were by amplifying reference gene primers. The table came from immunoSEQ multiplex PCR; TCRdb's copy has only in-frame clones and leaves some out. V and J calls and clone size come straight from that table; D and trimming were deduced from the DNA. The data hold over 100,000 clones, with over 65% observed a single time. The TCR comes from a woman aged 55 to 70 with acute or convalescent COVID-19. Sequencing was performed on peripheral blood. The J gene is TRBJ1-2, the V gene TRBV28, with D possibly matching TRBD1 (6 bases). CDR3 amino acids: CASSGAGEGYGYTF. In DNA form, the CDR3 reads TGTGCCAGCAGCGGCGCAGGGGAGGGATATGGCTACACCTTC.